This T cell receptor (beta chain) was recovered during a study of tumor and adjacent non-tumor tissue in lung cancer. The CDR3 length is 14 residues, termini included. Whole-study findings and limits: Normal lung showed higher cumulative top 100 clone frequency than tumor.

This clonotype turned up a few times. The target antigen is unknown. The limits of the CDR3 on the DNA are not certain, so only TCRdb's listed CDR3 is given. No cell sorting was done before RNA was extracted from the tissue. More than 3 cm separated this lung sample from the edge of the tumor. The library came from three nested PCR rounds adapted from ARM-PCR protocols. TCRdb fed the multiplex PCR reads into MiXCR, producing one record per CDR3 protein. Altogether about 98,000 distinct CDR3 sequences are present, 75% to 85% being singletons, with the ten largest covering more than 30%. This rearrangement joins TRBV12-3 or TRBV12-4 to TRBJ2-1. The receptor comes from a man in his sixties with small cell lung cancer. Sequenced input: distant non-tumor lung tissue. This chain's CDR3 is CASSTSTHYSEQFF.